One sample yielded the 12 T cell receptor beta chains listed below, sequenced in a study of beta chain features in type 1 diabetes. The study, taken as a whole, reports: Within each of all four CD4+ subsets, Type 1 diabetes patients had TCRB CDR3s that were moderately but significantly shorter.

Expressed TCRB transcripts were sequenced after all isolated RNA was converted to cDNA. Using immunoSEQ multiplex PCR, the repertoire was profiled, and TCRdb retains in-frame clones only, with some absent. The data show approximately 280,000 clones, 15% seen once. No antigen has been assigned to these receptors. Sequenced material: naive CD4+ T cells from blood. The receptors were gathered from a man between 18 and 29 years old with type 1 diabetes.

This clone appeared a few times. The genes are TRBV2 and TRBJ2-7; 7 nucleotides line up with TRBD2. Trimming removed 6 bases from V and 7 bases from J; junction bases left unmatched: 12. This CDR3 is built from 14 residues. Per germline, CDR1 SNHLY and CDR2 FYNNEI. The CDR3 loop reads CASSGMRETWEQYF. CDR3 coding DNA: TGTGCCAGCAGCGGAATGCGGGAGACGTGGGAGCAGTACTTC.

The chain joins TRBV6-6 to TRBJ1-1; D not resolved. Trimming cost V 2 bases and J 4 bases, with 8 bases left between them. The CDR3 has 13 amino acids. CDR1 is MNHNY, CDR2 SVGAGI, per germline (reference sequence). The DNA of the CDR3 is TGTGCCAGCAGTTACCGTTTAGCCACTGAAGCTTTCTTT. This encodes CASSYRLATEAFF.

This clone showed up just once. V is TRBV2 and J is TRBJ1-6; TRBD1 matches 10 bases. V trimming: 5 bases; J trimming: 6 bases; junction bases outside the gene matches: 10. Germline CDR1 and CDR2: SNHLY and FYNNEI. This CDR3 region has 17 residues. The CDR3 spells CASSRQGAGRSNSPLHF. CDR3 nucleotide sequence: TGTGCCAGCAGTAGACAGGGGGCAGGGAGAAGTAATTCACCCCTCCACTTT.

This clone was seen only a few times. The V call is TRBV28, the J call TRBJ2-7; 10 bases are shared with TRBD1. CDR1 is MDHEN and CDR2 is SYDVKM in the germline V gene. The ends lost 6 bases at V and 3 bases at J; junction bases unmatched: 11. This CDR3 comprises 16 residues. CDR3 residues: CASSEPLGTGDYEQYF. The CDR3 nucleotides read TGTGCCAGCAGCGAACCGCTCGGGACAGGGGACTACGAGCAGTACTTC.

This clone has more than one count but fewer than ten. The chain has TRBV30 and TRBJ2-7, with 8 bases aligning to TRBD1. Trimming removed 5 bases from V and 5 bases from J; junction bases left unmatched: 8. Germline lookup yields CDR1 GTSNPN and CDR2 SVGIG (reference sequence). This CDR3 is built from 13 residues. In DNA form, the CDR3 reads TGTGCCTGGGCCGGACAGGGTAACCACGAGCAGTACTTC. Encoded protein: CAWAGQGNHEQYF.

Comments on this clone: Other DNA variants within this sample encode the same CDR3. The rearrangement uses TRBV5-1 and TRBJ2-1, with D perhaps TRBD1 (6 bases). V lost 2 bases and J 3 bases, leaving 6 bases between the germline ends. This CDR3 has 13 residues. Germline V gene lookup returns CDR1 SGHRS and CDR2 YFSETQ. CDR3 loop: CASSLGGYNEQFF. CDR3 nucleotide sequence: TGCGCCAGCAGCTTAGGGGGCTACAATGAGCAGTTCTTC.

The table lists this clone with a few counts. The CDR3 bases are TGTGCCAGCAGCGGCATAAACACTGAAGCTTTCTTT. Translation gives CASSGINTEAFF. The chain links TRBV7-9 to TRBJ1-1; D gene ambiguous. V lost 5 bases and J lost 2, with 6 bases in between. This CDR3 is built from 12 residues. CDR1 is SEHNR and CDR2 is FQNEAQ in the germline V gene (reference sequence).

The CDR3 loop is CASSLRFSNTEAFF. The DNA of the CDR3 is TGTGCCAGCAGCTTACGGTTCTCGAACACTGAAGCTTTCTTT. The chain uses TRBV7-9 and TRBJ1-1; no definite D call. CDR1 and CDR2 from the germline V gene are SEHNR and FQNEAQ (reference sequence). Deletions cut 2 bases from V and 1 base from J, with 8 bases between. CDR3 size: 14 residues.

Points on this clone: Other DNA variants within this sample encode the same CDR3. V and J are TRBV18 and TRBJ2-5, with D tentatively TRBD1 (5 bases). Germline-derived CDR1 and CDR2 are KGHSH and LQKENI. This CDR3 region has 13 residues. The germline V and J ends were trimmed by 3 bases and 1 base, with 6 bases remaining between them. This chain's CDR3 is CASSPDIQETQYF. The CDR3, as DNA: TGTGCCAGCTCACCGGACATCCAAGAGACCCAGTACTTC.

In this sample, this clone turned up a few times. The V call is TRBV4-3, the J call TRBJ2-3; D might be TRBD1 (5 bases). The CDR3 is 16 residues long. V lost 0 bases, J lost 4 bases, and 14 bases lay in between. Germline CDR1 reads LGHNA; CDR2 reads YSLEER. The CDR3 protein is CASSQDRSRVPDTQYF. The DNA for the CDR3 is TGCGCCAGCAGCCAAGATCGGTCCAGGGTCCCAGATACGCAGTATTTT.

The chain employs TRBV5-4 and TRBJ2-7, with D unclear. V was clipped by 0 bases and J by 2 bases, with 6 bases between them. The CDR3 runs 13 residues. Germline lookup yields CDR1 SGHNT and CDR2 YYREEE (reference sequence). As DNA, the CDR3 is TGTGCCAGCAGCTTGGGACTGACCTACGAGCAGTACTTC. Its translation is CASSLGLTYEQYF.

In DNA, the CDR3 is TGCGCCAGCAGCAGGTCACTAGCGGGGGGGCCGGCAGATACGCAGTATTTT. This sequence encodes CASSRSLAGGPADTQYF. J is TRBJ2-3 and V is TRBV5-1, with 13 bases identical to TRBD2. V shed 4 bases and J 4 bases; nucleotides not matched to a gene: 9. There are 17 residues in the CDR3. Germline V gene data show CDR1 as SGHRS and CDR2 as YFSETQ. Combining the CDR3 with reference TRBV5-1 and TRBJ2-3 gives the whole variable domain KAGVTQTPRYLIKTRGQQVTLSCSPISGHRSVSWYQQTPGQGLQFLFEYFSETQRNKGNFPGRFSGRQFSNSRSEMNVSTLELGDSALYLCASSRSLAGGPADTQYFGPGTRLTVL.